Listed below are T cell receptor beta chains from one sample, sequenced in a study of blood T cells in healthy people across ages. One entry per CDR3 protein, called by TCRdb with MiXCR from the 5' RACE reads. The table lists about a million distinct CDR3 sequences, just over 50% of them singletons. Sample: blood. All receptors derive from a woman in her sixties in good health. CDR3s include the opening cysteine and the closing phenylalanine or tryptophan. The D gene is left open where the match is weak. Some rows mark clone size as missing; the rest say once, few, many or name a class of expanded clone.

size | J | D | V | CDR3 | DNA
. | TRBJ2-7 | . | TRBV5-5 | CASSFNRDKFYEQYF | TGTGCCAGCAGTTTCAACCGGGACAAATTCTACGAGCAGTACTTC
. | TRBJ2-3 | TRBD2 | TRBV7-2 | CASSPRDYGADTQYF | TGTGCCAGCAGCCCACGGGACTACGGGGCAGATACGCAGTATTTT
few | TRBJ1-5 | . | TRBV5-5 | CASSLLQANQPQHF | TGTGCCAGCAGCTTGCTGCAGGCCAATCAGCCCCAGCATTTT
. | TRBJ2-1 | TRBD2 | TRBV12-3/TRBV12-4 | CASRLAGASSYNEQFF | TGTGCCAGCCGACTAGCGGGAGCGAGCTCCTACAATGAGCAGTTCTTC
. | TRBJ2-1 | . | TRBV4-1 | CASSQDWVNQQFF | TGCGCCAGCAGCCAAGATTGGGTTAACCAGCAGTTCTTC
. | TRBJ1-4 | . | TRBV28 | CASISTNEKLFF | TGTGCCAGCATCTCAACTAATGAAAAACTGTTTTTT
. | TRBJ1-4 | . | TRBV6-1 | CASSERRGGAPEKLFF | TGTGCCAGCAGTGAACGGCGAGGTGGGGCACCCGAAAAACTGTTTTTT
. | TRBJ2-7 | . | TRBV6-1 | CASRTQGTYEQYF | TGTGCCAGCAGGACGCAGGGCACCTACGAGCAGTACTTC
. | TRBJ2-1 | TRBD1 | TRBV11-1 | CASRQLGQGIGEQFF | TGTGCCAGCAGACAGCTGGGACAGGGAATCGGTGAGCAGTTCTTC
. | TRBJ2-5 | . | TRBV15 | CATSARDGFQETQYF | TGTGCCACCAGCGCGCGGGACGGCTTTCAAGAGACCCAGTACTTC
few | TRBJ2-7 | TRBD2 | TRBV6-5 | CASGAGGGGEQYF | TGTGCCAGCGGAGCGGGAGGTGGCGGCGAGCAGTACTTC
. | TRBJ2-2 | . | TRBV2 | CASTLRQAYGELFF | TGTGCCAGCACGTTGAGACAGGCGTACGGGGAGCTGTTTTTT
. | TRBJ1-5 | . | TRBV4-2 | CASSQERQPSNQPQHF | TGTGCCAGCAGCCAGGAGAGACAGCCAAGCAATCAGCCCCAGCATTTT
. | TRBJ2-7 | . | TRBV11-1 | CASSLPGPYSYEQYF | TGTGCCAGCAGCCTACCGGGGCCTTACTCCTACGAGCAGTACTTC
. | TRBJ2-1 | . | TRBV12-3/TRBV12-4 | CASSWTVNNEQFF | TGTGCCAGCAGTTGGACAGTCAACAATGAGCAGTTCTTC
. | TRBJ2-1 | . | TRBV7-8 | CASSPRGANSYNEQFF | TGTGCCAGCAGCCCCCGGGGAGCGAATTCCTACAATGAGCAGTTCTTC
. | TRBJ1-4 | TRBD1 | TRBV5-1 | CASSWGQGTEKLFF | TGCGCCAGCAGCTGGGGACAGGGAACTGAAAAACTGTTTTTT
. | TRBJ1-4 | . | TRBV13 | CASSLEGPKGANEKLFF | TGTGCCAGCAGCTTAGAGGGCCCGAAGGGGGCTAATGAAAAACTGTTTTTT
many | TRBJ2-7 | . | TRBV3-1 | CASSQVYEQYF | TGTGCCAGCAGCCAAGTCTACGAGCAGTACTTC
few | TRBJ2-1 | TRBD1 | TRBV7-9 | CASSLGRSQGGDEQFF | TGTGCCAGCAGCTTAGGACGGTCACAGGGGGGCGATGAGCAGTTCTTC
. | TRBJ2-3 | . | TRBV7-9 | CASSLGERTYTDTQYF | TGTGCCAGCAGCTTAGGAGAACGGACCTACACAGATACGCAGTATTTT
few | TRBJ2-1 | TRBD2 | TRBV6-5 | CASSYPGTSLFF | TGTGCCAGCAGTTACCCTGGGACTAGTCTGTTCTTC
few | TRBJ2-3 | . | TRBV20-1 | CSAREAGRSTDTQYF | TGCAGTGCTAGAGAGGCGGGTAGATCCACAGATACGCAGTATTTT
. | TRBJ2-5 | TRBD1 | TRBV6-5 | CASSRDRAPAKETQYF | TGTGCCAGCAGCAGGGACAGGGCCCCTGCCAAGGAGACCCAGTACTTC
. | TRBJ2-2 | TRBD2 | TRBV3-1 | CASSQENLAGYTGELFF | TGTGCCAGCAGCCAAGAGAATCTAGCGGGATATACCGGGGAGCTGTTTTTT
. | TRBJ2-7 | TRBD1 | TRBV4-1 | CASSQETRQGTYEQYF | TGCGCCAGCAGCCAAGAAACTCGACAGGGTACGTACGAGCAGTACTTC
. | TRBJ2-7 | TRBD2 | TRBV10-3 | CAASPPPVAGLSYEQYF | TGTGCCGCCTCCCCCCCTCCGGTAGCGGGTCTATCCTACGAGCAGTACTTC
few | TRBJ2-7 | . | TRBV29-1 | CSVVLGAYEQYF | TGCAGCGTTGTCTTGGGTGCGTACGAGCAGTACTTC
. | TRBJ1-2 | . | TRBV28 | CASRSGLAGCGYTF | TGTGCCAGCAGAAGTGGCTTAGCGGGCTGTGGCTACACCTTC
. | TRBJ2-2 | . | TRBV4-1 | CASSQGLGDGAGELFF | TGCGCCAGCAGCCAAGGGCTGGGAGATGGGGCCGGGGAGCTGTTTTTT
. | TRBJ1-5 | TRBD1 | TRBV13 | CASSPAGDRGRRNQPQHF | TGTGCCAGCAGCCCCGCCGGGGACAGGGGTCGACGTAATCAGCCCCAGCATTTT
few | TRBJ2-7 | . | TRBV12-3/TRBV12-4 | CASSRPRASYEQYF | TGTGCCAGCAGTCGTCCCCGGGCCTCCTACGAGCAGTACTTC
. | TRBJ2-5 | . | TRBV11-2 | CASTPGRFSQETQYF | TGTGCCAGCACCCCCGGGCGGTTTTCGCAAGAGACCCAGTACTTC
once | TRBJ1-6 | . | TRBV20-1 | CSAVGQFGNSPLHF | TGCAGTGCTGTAGGACAGTTTGGAAATTCACCCCTCCACTTT
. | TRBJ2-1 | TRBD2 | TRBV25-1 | CASSVTSGRPYNEQFF | TGTGCCAGCAGTGTGACTAGCGGGAGGCCCTACAATGAGCAGTTCTTC
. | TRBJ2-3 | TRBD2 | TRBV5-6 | CASSSPLAGDFTDTQYF | TGTGCCAGCAGCTCCCCGCTAGCGGGGGATTTCACAGATACGCAGTATTTT
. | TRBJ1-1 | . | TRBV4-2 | CASSQVTENTEAFF | TGTGCCAGCAGCCAAGTGACAGAGAACACTGAAGCTTTCTTT
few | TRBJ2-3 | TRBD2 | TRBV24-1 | CATSAPAGGGRTDTQYF | TGTGCCACCAGTGCCCCCGCGGGGGGGGGAAGAACAGATACGCAGTATTTT
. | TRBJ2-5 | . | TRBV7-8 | CASSFKGGEQYF | TGTGCCAGCAGCTTTAAAGGGGGGGAGCAGTACTTC
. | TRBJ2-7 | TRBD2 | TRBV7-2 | CASSSPLGVSGSGYEQYF | TGTGCCAGCAGCTCCCCGCTCGGGGTAAGCGGGAGTGGCTACGAGCAGTACTTC
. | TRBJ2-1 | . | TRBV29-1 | CSQISSPPGKETQFF | TGCAGCCAAATCAGTAGCCCCCCGGGAAAAGAGACCCAGTTCTTC
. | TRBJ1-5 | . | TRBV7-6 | CASSATGQTCCQPQHF | TGTGCCAGCAGCGCCACTGGACAGACTTGCTGTCAGCCCCAGCATTTT
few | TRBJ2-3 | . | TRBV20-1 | CSARAWDFNTDTQYF | TGCAGTGCTAGAGCCTGGGACTTTAACACAGATACGCAGTATTTT